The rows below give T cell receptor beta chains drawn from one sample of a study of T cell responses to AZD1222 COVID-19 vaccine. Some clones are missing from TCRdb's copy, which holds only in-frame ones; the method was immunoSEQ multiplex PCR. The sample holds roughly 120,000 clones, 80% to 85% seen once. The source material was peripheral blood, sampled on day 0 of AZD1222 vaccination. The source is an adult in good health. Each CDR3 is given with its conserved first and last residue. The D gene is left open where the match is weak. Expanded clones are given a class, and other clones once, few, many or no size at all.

TGTGCCAGCAGGCAAGGACAGGGTTATTCACCCCTCCACTTT	CASRQGQGYSPLHF	TRBV7-2	TRBJ1-6	TRBD1	once
TGTGCCTGGAGCCCGGGACAGCCTGAAGCTTTCTTT	CAWSPGQPEAFF	TRBV30	TRBJ1-1	TRBD1	few
TGTGCCAGCAGTTACTCGATACTACTCACCGGGGAGCTGTTTTTT	CASSYSILLTGELFF	TRBV6-5	TRBJ2-2	NA	few
TGTGCCAGCACCTTCTACAATGAGCAGTTCTTC	CASTFYNEQFF	TRBV6-5	TRBJ2-1	NA	once
TGCGCCAGCAGCATGGACAGGGGGGCCTCCTACGAGCAGTACTTC	CASSMDRGASYEQYF	TRBV5-1	TRBJ2-7	TRBD1	once
TGTGCCAGCAGCCGACAGGGGACTAGCGGGATCAATGAGCAGTTCTTC	CASSRQGTSGINEQFF	TRBV27	TRBJ2-1	TRBD2	NA
TGTGCCAGCAGCTTAGGGGACAGGGCCAATGAGCAGTTCTTC	CASSLGDRANEQFF	TRBV7-2	TRBJ2-1	TRBD1	NA
TGTGCCAGCAGCTTCAGGCTAGCGGGAGGGGAGCAGTTCTTC	CASSFRLAGGEQFF	TRBV11-3	TRBJ2-1	TRBD2	NA
TGCGCCAGCAGCCGAGGACAGGGGGGACCGAATGAAAAACTGTTTTTT	CASSRGQGGPNEKLFF	TRBV5-1	TRBJ1-4	TRBD1	few
TGTGCCAGCGCACCTCATAGGGCCTCCTACGAGCAGTACTTC	CASAPHRASYEQYF	TRBV7-8	TRBJ2-7	NA	NA
TGTGCCAGCAGGAACCAGAACACCGGGGAGCTGTTTTTT	CASRNQNTGELFF	TRBV6-6	TRBJ2-2	NA	few
TGCGCCAGCAGCGCCGCTAGCGGGGGGGCCAAAAACATTCAGTACTTC	CASSAASGGAKNIQYF	TRBV5-1	TRBJ2-4	TRBD2	NA
TGTGCCAGCAGTTCAGGTGCCGGAATTGAAGCTTTCTTT	CASSSGAGIEAFF	TRBV12-3/TRBV12-4	TRBJ1-1	NA	NA
TGCGCCAGCAGCCCGGGACTAGCGGGAGGGGGAACCCAAGAGACCCAGTACTTC	CASSPGLAGGGTQETQYF	TRBV4-1	TRBJ2-5	TRBD2	NA
TGTGCCAGCAGACGGGGACAGGGAAGTACTGAAGCTTTCTTT	CASRRGQGSTEAFF	TRBV7-2	TRBJ1-1	TRBD1	NA
TGCAGCGGCGGACTGGGGAGTGAAGCTTTCTTT	CSGGLGSEAFF	TRBV29-1	TRBJ1-1	NA	NA
TGTGCCACCAGTGCTCTCACCGGTGGGGGACAGGGGTTTCAGCAGTTCTTC	CATSALTGGGQGFQQFF	TRBV24-1	TRBJ2-1	TRBD1	once
TGTGCCAGCAGTGGCCCTCTCTCTGGAAACACCATATATTTT	CASSGPLSGNTIYF	TRBV2	TRBJ1-3	NA	NA
TGTGCCAGCAGTTACTACGGGCAGGGCCGTGAAAAACTGTTTTTT	CASSYYGQGREKLFF	TRBV6-5	TRBJ1-4	NA	NA
TGTGCCAGTAGTAGGCAGGGGATCGCAACTAATGAAAAACTGTTTTTT	CASSRQGIATNEKLFF	TRBV19	TRBJ1-4	NA	NA
TGTGCCAGCAGTGAAGCGCTTTGGCGGGGGGATGGGAACATTCAGTACTTC	CASSEALWRGDGNIQYF	TRBV6-1	TRBJ2-4	TRBD2	NA
TGCAGCGTTGAAGTGGCCCTTACTTTGGGGTCCTCCTACGAGCAGTACTTC	CSVEVALTLGSSYEQYF	TRBV29-1	TRBJ2-7	NA	NA
TGTGCCAGTAGTCCTAGGACAGGGGGCAATCAGCCCCAGCATTTT	CASSPRTGGNQPQHF	TRBV19	TRBJ1-5	TRBD1	once
TGTGCCAGCAGCGTAGGTGGCTCTTCGGGTTCACCCCTCCACTTT	CASSVGGSSGSPLHF	TRBV9	TRBJ1-6	NA	NA
TGTGCCAGCAGTGAAGGGTATTGGGACTATCAGCCCCAGCATTTT	CASSEGYWDYQPQHF	TRBV6-1	TRBJ1-5	NA	once
TGTGCCAGCAGGGACGAATACGAGCAGTACTTC	CASRDEYEQYF	TRBV6-5	TRBJ2-7	NA	NA
TGCGCCAGCAGCCTGTCGACAGGACGCGAGCAGTACTTC	CASSLSTGREQYF	TRBV5-1	TRBJ2-7	NA	NA
TGTGCCAGCAGCGTAGGGGACAGTCGGAGCCAAGAGACCCAGTACTTC	CASSVGDSRSQETQYF	TRBV9	TRBJ2-5	TRBD1	NA
TGTGCCAGCAGCGTAGGTCAGGGGGAAGACACCGGGGAGCTGTTTTTT	CASSVGQGEDTGELFF	TRBV9	TRBJ2-2	TRBD1	NA
TGTGCCAGCTCACAACAGGGGACCGGCACAGATACGCAGTATTTT	CASSQQGTGTDTQYF	TRBV18	TRBJ2-3	TRBD1	NA
TGTGCCAGCTCACGGGACAGCAATCAGCCCCAGCATTTT	CASSRDSNQPQHF	TRBV18	TRBJ1-5	NA	NA
TGTGCCAGCAGTGACTCGGGTACGGGCTATGGCTACACCTTC	CASSDSGTGYGYTF	TRBV6-4	TRBJ1-2	NA	few
TGTGCCTGGATTGGGGGGGCGTTGCGCTATGGCTACACCTTC	CAWIGGALRYGYTF	TRBV30	TRBJ1-2	NA	NA
TGTGCCAGCATCCCCCTAGCGGGGGGGTACAATGAGCAGTTCTTC	CASIPLAGGYNEQFF	TRBV28	TRBJ2-1	TRBD2	once
TGTGCCGCCTCAACAGGGTTCTCTGAAGCTTTCTTT	CAASTGFSEAFF	TRBV12-3/TRBV12-4	TRBJ1-1	NA	NA